This TCR beta chain was found in a study of T cells in Graves' hyperthyroidism and ophthalmopathy. CDR1 and CDR2 (germline): LNHNV, YYDKDF (reference sequence). The ends lost 3 bases at V and 1 base at J; junction bases unmatched: 4. There are 17 residues in the CDR3. From RNA transcripts, TCR beta CDR3 regions were amplified. A first-round RT-PCR of the TCR CDR3 used the HTBI primer set. Via MiXCR, TCRdb re-called the multiplex PCR reads, giving one row per CDR3 protein. The table has under 400,000 distinct CDR3 sequences, less than 15% seen once. This clonotype has a handful of counts. This chain links TRBV15 with TRBJ2-2; TRBD2 aligns across 11 bases. The receptor was isolated from a woman aged 18-35 years with Graves' hyperthyroidism. Sequenced sample: blood. The CDR3 DNA is TGTGCCACCAGCAGGGAGGGACTAGCGGAGAACACCGGGGAGCTGTTTTTT. As protein: CATSREGLAENTGELFF. Looking up the rest from reference TRBV15 and TRBJ2-2 gives the full variable domain: DAMVIQNPRYQVTQFGKPVTLSCSQTLNHNVMYWYQQKSSQAPKLLFHYYDKDFNNEADTPDNFQSRRPNTSFCFLDIRSPGLGDTAMYLCATSREGLAENTGELFFGEGSRLTVL.